This T cell receptor (beta chain) was profiled in a study of naive and memory T cell subsets. V dropped 1 base and J dropped 0; count of bases not matched to a gene: 6. The CDR3 runs 16 residues. Germline CDR1 and CDR2: DFQATT and SNEGSKA (reference sequence). Whole blood, 2.5 to 3 ml, came from adult healthy volunteers. For blood and skin samples, reverse transcription used TCR alpha and beta constant primers. TCRdb re-derived calls from the 5' RACE reads in MiXCR, one entry per CDR3 protein. Altogether approximately 27,000 distinct CDR3 sequences are present, roughly 25% being singletons, with the ten largest covering over 1.5%.

The TCR was taken from a female donor in good health. This chain uses TRBV20-1 with TRBJ1-2; 9 nucleotides match TRBD1. CDR3 loop: CSARVNRQGANYGYTF. Here the CDR3 DNA reads TGCAGTGCTAGAGTTAACCGACAGGGGGCTAACTATGGCTACACCTTC.